A single sample is the source of the 16 T cell receptor beta chains below, sequenced in a study of spatial heterogeneity in lung cancer. Noted time point: sample taken at primary tumor resection. No antigens are known for them. Study results and caveats: Tumors with more nonsynonymous mutations had more expanded intratumoral alpha and beta TCRs.

Each CDR3 protein gets one entry after TCRdb re-called the 5' RACE reads with MiXCR. The sample lists about 7,800 distinct CDR3 sequences; about 8% were seen once. Sequencing was performed on lung tumor tissue, taken at surgery. The receptors here all came from a male donor with early-stage non-small cell lung cancer.

By its share, this clonotype is medium-sized. This beta chain represents an off-target read in a library built for alpha chains; its size is of limited meaning. The chain recombines TRBV5-1 with TRBJ2-2; TRBD2 aligns across 14 bases. Germline CDR1 and CDR2: SGHRS and YFSETQ. The J segment lost 1 base and the V segment lost 3 bases, leaving 11 bases of the junction unmatched. CDR3 length equals 20 residues. CDR3: CASSSTWTSGRPKNTGELFF. The DNA for the CDR3 is TGCGCCAGCAGCTCCACTTGGACTAGCGGGAGGCCGAAGAACACCGGGGAGCTGTTTTTT.

In the case of this clonotype: This beta chain turned up in a library designed for alpha chains; as an off-target read, its abundance says little. J is TRBJ2-1 and V is TRBV23-1; 9 nucleotides align to TRBD1. TRBV23-1 is an ORF, and what it does is uncertain. V was clipped by 3 bases and J by 4 bases; unmatched bases: 4. The CDR3 is made up of 15 amino acids. The CDR3 DNA is TGCGCCAGCAGTCAGTCGGACAGGGGATACAATGAGCAGTTCTTC. It yields the protein CASSQSDRGYNEQFF.

This clonotype is medium-sized by share. The size of this beta chain means little, since it is a stray read in a library made for alpha chains. The J gene is TRBJ1-5, the V gene TRBV10-3; no clear D. CDR1 and CDR2 (germline): ENHRY, SYGVKD. This CDR3 comprises 13 residues. Trimming cost V 0 bases and J 4 bases, with 4 bases left between them. The CDR3 loop reads CAISESGNQPQHF. CDR3 nucleotides: TGTGCCATCAGTGAGTCAGGGAATCAGCCCCAGCATTTT.

Within the sample, this clonotype is medium-sized. The library was designed around alpha chains, so this beta chain is a stray read whose abundance carries little weight. The chain has TRBV28 and TRBJ2-7; 12 nucleotides line up with TRBD2. V was pared by 4 bases and J by 4 bases, with 5 bases of the junction left unmatched. Germline CDR1 and CDR2: MDHEN and SYDVKM. The CDR3 is 15 amino acids. The DNA of the CDR3 is TGTGCCAGCAGTTCTGGACTAGCGGGATTTTACGAGCAGTACTTC. Amino acid sequence: CASSSGLAGFYEQYF.

Judged by abundance, this clonotype is medium-sized. A library prepared for alpha chains yielded this beta chain as an off-target read; its size is of little meaning. The chain is built from TRBV18 and TRBJ2-2, with 9 bases aligning to TRBD1. Germline values: CDR1 KGHSH, CDR2 LQKENI. The CDR3 consists of 16 residues. Losses at the gene ends were 0 bases for V and 3 bases for J; bases not matched to a gene: 2. The CDR3 sequence: CASSPPGQGYTGELFF. CDR3 nucleotide sequence: TGTGCCAGCTCACCACCGGGACAGGGATACACCGGGGAGCTGTTTTTT.

This clonotype was counted at least ten times. This beta chain lies outside the target of a library built for alpha chains; its clone size means little. The chain is built from TRBV7-9 and TRBJ1-4; D gene ambiguous. Germline assignment: CDR1 SEHNR and CDR2 FQNEAQ (reference sequence). Between the trimmed V and J ends, which lost 8 bases and 5 bases, there was a span of 9 bases. CDR3 length equals 12 residues. In nucleotides, the CDR3 is TGTGCCAGCCTAGGTGGGAATGAAAAACTGTTTTTT. This encodes CASLGGNEKLFF.

In its sample, this clonotype ranks as medium-sized (0.01 to 0.1%). This beta chain slipped into a library made for alpha chains as a stray read, so its size is not meaningful. The chain links TRBV29-1 to TRBJ2-3; TRBD2 agrees at 12 bases. J was trimmed by 3 bases and V by 7 bases; bases with no gene match: 5. CDR3 length: 14 amino acids. Germline CDR1 is SQVTM and CDR2 is ANQGSEA. The chain's CDR3 is CSGDGLAGTDTQYF. CDR3 in DNA: TGCAGCGGGGACGGACTAGCGGGGACAGATACGCAGTATTTT.

This clonotype was recorded at least ten times. Because the library targeted alpha chains, this beta chain is an off-target read whose size means little. The chain has TRBV10-3 and TRBJ2-1; 12 nucleotides line up with TRBD2. Germline assignment: CDR1 ENHRY and CDR2 SYGVKD. V was clipped by 0 bases and J by 9 bases; unmatched bases: 6. CDR3 length: 16 amino acids. The CDR3 nucleotides read TGTGCCATCAGTGAGTCGTTTACTAGCGGGAGGTTTGAGCAGTTCTTC. Its protein is CAISESFTSGRFEQFF.

This clonotype was counted ten times or more. The library was built for alpha chains, so this beta chain is an off-target read and its size means little. The V gene is TRBV11-3, the J gene TRBJ2-1; D perhaps matches TRBD2 (5 bases). There are 16 residues in the CDR3. Germline V gives CDR1 SGHNT, CDR2 YENEEA. Trimming removed 0 bases at V and 5 bases at J, with 14 bases between. In DNA, the CDR3 is TGTGCCAGCAGCTTAGAAACGGGCGGGCGAGACAATGAGCAGTTCTTC. It encodes CASSLETGGRDNEQFF. Together with reference TRBV11-3 and TRBJ2-1, the CDR3 gives the full variable domain: EAGVVQSPRYKIIEKKQPVAFWCNPISGHNTLYWYLQNLGQGPELLIRYENEEAVDDSQLPKDRFSAERLKGVDSTLKIQPAELGDSAVYLCASSLETGGRDNEQFFGPGTRLTVL.

This clonotype ranks as medium-sized. This beta chain turned up in a library designed for alpha chains; as an off-target read, its abundance says little. The chain recombines TRBV6-1 with TRBJ1-1, with D possibly being TRBD1 (5 bases). Germline V gene lookup returns CDR1 MNHNS and CDR2 SASEGT. The CDR3 sequence is 14 residues long. V was trimmed by 6 bases and J by 3 bases, leaving 14 bases between them. CDR3 in amino acids: CASRRGGEDTEAFF. CDR3 bases: TGTGCCAGCAGGAGGGGAGGGGAGGACACTGAAGCTTTCTTT.

Details on this clonotype: This beta chain turned up in a library designed for alpha chains; as an off-target read, its abundance says little. This CDR3 reads CASSYRVLAGDYNEQFF. CDR3 nucleotide sequence: TGTGCCAGCAGTTATCGTGTGCTGGCGGGGGACTACAATGAGCAGTTCTTC. V usage is TRBV6-5 and J usage is TRBJ2-1; 7 positions agree with TRBD2. The V gene's germline CDR1 is MNHEY and CDR2 SVGAGI. J lost 3 bases, V lost 3 bases, and 11 bases had no gene match. This CDR3 spans 17 amino acids.

This clonotype is medium-sized in the sample. A library made for alpha chains picked up this beta chain off target, so its size means little. V and J are TRBV13 and TRBJ2-7, with TRBD1 identical over 9 bases. Trimming took 8 bases from V and 0 from J; bases not matched to a gene: 8. This CDR3 has 15 amino acids. Per the germline V gene, CDR1 is PRHDT and CDR2 is FYEKMQ (reference sequence). The CDR3 DNA sequence: TGTGCCAGCTCCCGAGCGGGACAGGGCTCCTACGAGCAGTACTTC. Translating it yields CASSRAGQGSYEQYF.

By share, this clonotype ranks as medium-sized (0.01 to 0.1%). A library made for alpha chains picked up this beta chain off target, so its size means little. The V call is TRBV18, the J call TRBJ2-3; TRBD2 is a possible D gene (5 bases). Trimming stripped 6 bases from V and 3 bases from J, with 16 bases between. CDR1 and CDR2 (germline): KGHSH, LQKENI. This CDR3 region has 15 residues. DNA for the CDR3: TGTGCCAGCTCTTCGAAGGGAGTAGGTACAGATACGCAGTATTTT. Protein product: CASSSKGVGTDTQYF.

As concerns this clonotype: This beta chain is off target for a library built for alpha chains, so its abundance means little. The chain is built from TRBV3-1 and TRBJ2-3; 8 bases agree with TRBD1. The CDR3 spans 14 residues. Germline V gene lookup returns CDR1 LGHDT and CDR2 YNNKEL (reference sequence). Trimming took 4 bases from V and 5 from J; bases not matched to a gene: 5. As DNA, the CDR3 is TGTGCCAGCAGCCGGGGGACAGGTGGAGATACGCAGTATTTT. As protein: CASSRGTGGDTQYF.

By share, this clonotype counts as medium-sized. Since the library was made to target alpha chains, this beta chain is a stray read and its abundance is not meaningful. This sequence joins TRBV4-1 and TRBJ2-7; the D is unclear. The CDR3 runs 15 residues. CDR1 is MGHRA, CDR2 YSYEKL, per germline. Trimming removed 0 bases at V and 0 bases at J, with 9 bases between. CDR3: CASSQDPSRSYEQYF. The CDR3 DNA follows: TGCGCCAGCAGCCAAGATCCAAGCCGCTCCTACGAGCAGTACTTC.

This clonotype ranks as medium-sized. Found in a library prepared for alpha chains, this beta chain is an off-target read, and its abundance has little meaning. The chain joins TRBV6-5 to TRBJ1-3; no clear D. Per germline, CDR1 MNHEY and CDR2 SVGAGI. Trimming removed 6 bases at V and 2 bases at J, with 5 bases between. The CDR3 length is 12 residues. The CDR3 is CASRGTGNTIYF. The CDR3 nucleotides are TGTGCCAGCAGAGGGACTGGAAACACCATATATTTT.